A single TCR beta chain is shown here with its context. Its antigen is as yet unknown. This table comes from immunoSEQ multiplex PCR, and its TCRdb copy is limited to in-frame clones, with some not included. The data hold 100,000 to 150,000 clones, with roughly 90% observed a single time. The sample is drawn from a study of T cell responses to AZD1222 COVID-19 vaccine. About the research overall: Second-dose schedules of about 4 or about 12 weeks were combined.

The CDR3 extends over 14 amino acids. Germline assignment: CDR1 LNHDA and CDR2 SQIVND (reference sequence). V gave up 3 bases and J gave up 6 bases; unmatched junction bases: 3. Study-wide results and limits: Mapped onto spike, vaccine-associated CD4 TCRs spanned it and were dominant at 160-218 and 743-854. The donors showed a predominance of white British ancestry and of females, with possible underestimation of clonal diversity. Only a handful of AZD1222 recipients, more than 5 in all, had baseline seropositivity.

This rearrangement joins TRBV19 to TRBJ2-2; 8 bases match TRBD1. This receptor was obtained from an adult in good health. This material consisted of peripheral blood, taken on day 0 of AZD1222 vaccination. The CDR3 nucleotides are TGTGCCAGTAGTATTACACAGGGGGCCGGGGAGCTGTTTTTT. This sequence encodes CASSITQGAGELFF.